These T cell receptor beta chains were read from a single sample in a study of blood T cell repertoires in COVID-19. Sequencing was performed with immunoSEQ multiplex PCR; in TCRdb, only in-frame clones are kept and a portion is missing. The table has roughly 79,000 clones, approximately 84% seen once. Sequences were obtained from peripheral blood. The receptors stem from a man in his 60s with active or convalescent COVID-19. Each CDR3 is given with its conserved first and last residue. The D gene is left open where the match is weak. Rows may omit the clone size; those that give it use once, few, many or a size class.

DNA	CDR3	V	J	D	size
TGTGCCAGCAGCACGGGACAGGGGGATGAAAAACTGTTTTTT	CASSTGQGDEKLFF	TRBV5-8	TRBJ1-4	TRBD1	.
TGTGCCAGCAGCCGGGCCGAGGATGAAAAACTGTTTTTT	CASSRAEDEKLFF	TRBV7-8	TRBJ1-4	.	once
TGTGCCAGCAGTTATGACAGAGATCAGCCCCAGCATTTT	CASSYDRDQPQHF	TRBV6-2/TRBV6-3	TRBJ1-5	.	once
TGTGCCAGCAGCCAAGCAGGGACATCACCGGAGCCCCAGCATTTT	CASSQAGTSPEPQHF	TRBV4-2	TRBJ1-5	.	few
TGCGCCAGCAGCTTGGGACAGAGTCAAGAGACCCAGTACTTC	CASSLGQSQETQYF	TRBV5-1	TRBJ2-5	.	few
TGTGCCAGCAGCGTTGGACTAGCGGGGGTTGAATCCTACGAGCAGTACTTC	CASSVGLAGVESYEQYF	TRBV9	TRBJ2-7	TRBD2	few
TGCAGTGCTAGTCAGGGAGCGGGGACATCCGTCGAGCAGTACTTC	CSASQGAGTSVEQYF	TRBV20-1	TRBJ2-7	.	.
TGTGCCAGCAGCTACGCGACAGGGGGCCTTAAAAACATTCAGTACTTC	CASSYATGGLKNIQYF	TRBV7-8	TRBJ2-4	TRBD1	.
TGTGCCAGCAGCCTAGCGGGGGGTTCGAATGAGCAGTTCTTC	CASSLAGGSNEQFF	TRBV5-4	TRBJ2-1	TRBD2	.
TGTGCCAGCAGCTCCTTGCGGGGTAACGAGCAGTACTTC	CASSSLRGNEQYF	TRBV7-6	TRBJ2-7	.	.
TGTGCCATCAGTGAGAGCATGAACACTGAAGCTTTCTTT	CAISESMNTEAFF	TRBV10-3	TRBJ1-1	.	.
TGTGCCAGCAGTAGATCTGCCGGGTCACCCCTCCACTTT	CASSRSAGSPLHF	TRBV2	TRBJ1-6	.	.
TGTGCCAGCACCAGCGGACAGGGATCTTACTATGGCTACACCTTC	CASTSGQGSYYGYTF	TRBV6-5	TRBJ1-2	TRBD1	few
TGTGCCAGCAGCGAAGTACGCGGACAGGGGAATTTCTACACCTTC	CASSEVRGQGNFYTF	TRBV7-8	TRBJ1-2	TRBD1	once
TGTGCCAGCAGCATGGGGACAGGGGGGGAGACCCAGTACTTC	CASSMGTGGETQYF	TRBV7-2	TRBJ2-5	TRBD1	.
TGCGCCAGCAGCTTGGCGGCGGGGGGGCGAGAGACCCAGTACTTC	CASSLAAGGRETQYF	TRBV5-1	TRBJ2-5	TRBD2	.
TGTGCCAGCAGCTTCTGGGACACCCCCTACGAGCAGTACTTC	CASSFWDTPYEQYF	TRBV5-5	TRBJ2-7	.	.
TGTGCCAGCAGCCAAGATATACGGGGTAATCAGCCCCAGCATTTT	CASSQDIRGNQPQHF	TRBV4-2	TRBJ1-5	.	.
TGCGCCAGCAGCCAAGGGCACAGGGGTGAGACCCAGTACTTC	CASSQGHRGETQYF	TRBV4-1	TRBJ2-5	TRBD1	.
TGTGCCAGCAGCCCATCCCCTATGACAGATACGCAGTATTTT	CASSPSPMTDTQYF	TRBV7-6	TRBJ2-3	.	.
TGTGCCAGCAGCTTACAGGGGATAAACACCGGGGAGCTGTTTTTT	CASSLQGINTGELFF	TRBV7-2	TRBJ2-2	.	.
TGTGCCAGCAGCTACGGAGCGGGGGGCCCCTCGGGGGAGCAGTACTTC	CASSYGAGGPSGEQYF	TRBV5-4	TRBJ2-7	TRBD2	.
TGTGCCAGCAGCAGCCGGGACAACCCCACTGAAGCTTTCTTT	CASSSRDNPTEAFF	TRBV7-9	TRBJ1-1	.	.
TGTGCCAGCAGCTCCACGCAGCAAGAGACCCAGTACTTC	CASSSTQQETQYF	TRBV5-8	TRBJ2-5	.	.
TGTGCCAGCAGCCTAAGACAGGGGGCAGAAGAGCAGTACTTC	CASSLRQGAEEQYF	TRBV7-8	TRBJ2-7	TRBD1	.
TGTGCCAGTAGTACGGGACAGCCCAATTCACCCCTCCACTTT	CASSTGQPNSPLHF	TRBV19	TRBJ1-6	TRBD1	.
TGCGCCAGCAGCCAAACAGGGTACCCCTACTATGGCTACACCTTC	CASSQTGYPYYGYTF	TRBV4-3	TRBJ1-2	.	.
TGTGCCAGCAGCTTAGCATATGGGACTAGCGGGGAAGAGACCCAGTACTTC	CASSLAYGTSGEETQYF	TRBV11-2	TRBJ2-5	TRBD2	.
TGTGCCAGCAGCTTAGTAGAAGATACGCAGTATTTT	CASSLVEDTQYF	TRBV7-2	TRBJ2-3	.	.
TGTGCCAGCAGTTATCGGGACAGGGACACCGGGGAGCTGTTTTTT	CASSYRDRDTGELFF	TRBV6-5	TRBJ2-2	TRBD1	.
TGTGCCAGTAGTACTCAAACAGGGCCAAATCAGCCCCAGCATTTT	CASSTQTGPNQPQHF	TRBV19	TRBJ1-5	.	.
TGTGCCAGCAGTGGGGTTGGTGGGGGCTGGCAAGAAGCTTTCTTT	CASSGVGGGWQEAFF	TRBV25-1	TRBJ1-1	.	.
TGTGCCAGCAGCCGAATCGGACGGGAGAACACTGAAGCTTTCTTT	CASSRIGRENTEAFF	TRBV6-2/TRBV6-3	TRBJ1-1	.	.
TGTGCTAGTGGTTCCCGGGACAGGGGGTACGAGCAGTACTTC	CASGSRDRGYEQYF	TRBV12-5	TRBJ2-7	TRBD1	.
TGTGCCAGCAGCCAAGGAGGAGCAGGGATATATAACGAGCAGTACTTC	CASSQGGAGIYNEQYF	TRBV4-2	TRBJ2-7	.	few
TGTGCCACCAGCAGAACCGGGACAGCTAGCACAGATACGCAGTATTTT	CATSRTGTASTDTQYF	TRBV15	TRBJ2-3	TRBD1	.
TGTGCCAGCAGCAAAGATGGACTGGGCAGCACAGATACGCAGTATTTT	CASSKDGLGSTDTQYF	TRBV9	TRBJ2-3	.	.
TGTGCCAGTAGTCTGATATCCGGACAGGGGGCTCTCTACGAGCAGTACTTC	CASSLISGQGALYEQYF	TRBV19	TRBJ2-7	TRBD1	.
TGCGCCAGCAGCCAAGATTTGGGGGGGGGCGCAACAGATACGCAGTATTTT	CASSQDLGGGATDTQYF	TRBV4-1	TRBJ2-3	.	few
TGTGCCAGCAGCGGAGGGGGCGCTCGACAGCCCCAGCATTTT	CASSGGGARQPQHF	TRBV5-6	TRBJ1-5	TRBD1	.